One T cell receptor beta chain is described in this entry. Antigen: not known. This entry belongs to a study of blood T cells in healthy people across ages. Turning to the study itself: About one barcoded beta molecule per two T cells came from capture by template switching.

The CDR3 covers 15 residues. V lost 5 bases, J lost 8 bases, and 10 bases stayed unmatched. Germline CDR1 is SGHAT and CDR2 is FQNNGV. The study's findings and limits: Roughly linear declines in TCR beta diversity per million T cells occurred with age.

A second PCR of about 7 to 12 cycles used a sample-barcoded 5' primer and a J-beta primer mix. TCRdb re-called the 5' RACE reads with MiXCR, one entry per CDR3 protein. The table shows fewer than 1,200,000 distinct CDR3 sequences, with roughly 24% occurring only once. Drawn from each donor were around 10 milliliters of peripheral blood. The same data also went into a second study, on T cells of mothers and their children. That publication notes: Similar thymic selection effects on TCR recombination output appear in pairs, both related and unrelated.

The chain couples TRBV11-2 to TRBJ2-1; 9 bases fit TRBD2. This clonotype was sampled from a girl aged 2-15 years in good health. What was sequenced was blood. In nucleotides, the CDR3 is TGTGCCAGCAGCCCAGCGGGAGGACCTACCTATGAGCAGTTCTTC. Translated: CASSPAGGPTYEQFF.